Following are 3 T cell receptor beta chains from one sample sequenced in a study of CXCR3-negative and CXCR3-positive naive CD8 T cells. Study findings and constraints: CXCR3-positive naive cells carried more hydrophobic TRB CDR3s than CXCR3-negative naive cells did.

What these receptors recognize is not known. The study made its TRB cDNA libraries by 5' RACE, adding UMI labels. TCRdb reanalyzed the 5' RACE reads and collapses them to one entry per CDR3 protein, without DNA. This sample lists over 100,000 distinct CDR3 sequences; its ten largest clones have around 0.38%. The sequencing input was naive CXCR3+ CD8+ T cells from blood. The sample's subset: CD45RO-CCR7+CD27+CD95- naive CD8+ T cells expressing CXCR3 (TNR3+). The receptors derive from a human donor in good health. Some clones in this sample may be carry-over from other donors' samples.

The chain recombines TRBV29-1 with TRBJ2-3; the D call of TRBD1 rests on TCRdb alone, since no DNA is present to check it. The germline gives CDR1 SQVTM, CDR2 ANQGSEA. This CDR3 is built from 13 residues. The CDR3 spells CSVLTGVADTQYF.

The gene calls are TRBV6-5 and TRBJ2-1; TCRdb returns TRBD2, unconfirmable since there is no DNA. The CDR3 is made up of 16 amino acids. Germline values: CDR1 MNHEY, CDR2 SVGAGI. CDR3 residues: CASSTGASGTYNEQFF.

The chain combines TRBV7-9 with TRBJ2-2; TCRdb gives TRBD2 as the D gene, but with no DNA this cannot be confirmed. The length of the CDR3 is 16 residues. Looked up from germline, CDR1 is SEHNR and CDR2 is FQNEAQ (reference sequence). The CDR3: CASSPTSGGNTGELFF.